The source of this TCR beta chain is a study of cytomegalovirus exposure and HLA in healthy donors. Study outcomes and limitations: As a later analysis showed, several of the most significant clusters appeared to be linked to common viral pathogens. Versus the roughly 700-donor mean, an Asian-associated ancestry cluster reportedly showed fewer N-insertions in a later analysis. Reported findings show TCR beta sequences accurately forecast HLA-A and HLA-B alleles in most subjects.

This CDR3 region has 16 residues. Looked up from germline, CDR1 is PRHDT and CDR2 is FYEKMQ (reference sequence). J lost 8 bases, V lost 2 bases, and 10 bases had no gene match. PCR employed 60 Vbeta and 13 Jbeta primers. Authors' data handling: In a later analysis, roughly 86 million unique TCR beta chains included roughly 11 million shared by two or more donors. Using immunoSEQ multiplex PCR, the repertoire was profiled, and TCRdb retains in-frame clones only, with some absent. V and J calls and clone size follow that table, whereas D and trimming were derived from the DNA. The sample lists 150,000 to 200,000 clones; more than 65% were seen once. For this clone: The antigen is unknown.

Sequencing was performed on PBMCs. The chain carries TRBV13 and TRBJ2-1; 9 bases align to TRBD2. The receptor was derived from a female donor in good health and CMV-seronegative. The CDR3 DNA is TGTGCCAGCAGCTTAACGGCGGGAGGGCCAAAAGATGAGCAGTTCTTC. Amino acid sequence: CASSLTAGGPKDEQFF.